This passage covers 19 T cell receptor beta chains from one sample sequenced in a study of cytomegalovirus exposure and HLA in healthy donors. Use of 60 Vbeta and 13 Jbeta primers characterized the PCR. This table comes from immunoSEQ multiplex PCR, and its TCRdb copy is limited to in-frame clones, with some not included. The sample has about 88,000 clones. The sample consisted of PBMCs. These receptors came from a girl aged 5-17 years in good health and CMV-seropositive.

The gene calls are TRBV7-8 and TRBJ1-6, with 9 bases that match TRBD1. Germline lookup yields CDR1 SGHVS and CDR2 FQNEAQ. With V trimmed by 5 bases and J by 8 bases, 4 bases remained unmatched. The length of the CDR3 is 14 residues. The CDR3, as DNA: TGTGCCAGCAGCATACGGACAGGGGATTCACCCCTCCACTTT. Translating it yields CASSIRTGDSPLHF.

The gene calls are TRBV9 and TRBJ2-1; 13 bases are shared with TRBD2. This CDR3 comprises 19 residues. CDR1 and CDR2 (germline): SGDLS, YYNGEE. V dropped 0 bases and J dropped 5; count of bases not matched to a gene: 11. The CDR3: CASSVEGGTSGVGHNEQFF. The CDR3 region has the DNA TGTGCCAGCAGCGTAGAGGGCGGGACTAGCGGGGTGGGTCACAATGAGCAGTTCTTC.

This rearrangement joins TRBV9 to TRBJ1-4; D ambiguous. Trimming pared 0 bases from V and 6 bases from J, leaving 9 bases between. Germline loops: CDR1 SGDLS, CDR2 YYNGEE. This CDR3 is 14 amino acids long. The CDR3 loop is CASSVDGEDEKLFF. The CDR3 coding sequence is TGTGCCAGCAGCGTAGATGGGGAGGATGAAAAACTGTTTTTT.

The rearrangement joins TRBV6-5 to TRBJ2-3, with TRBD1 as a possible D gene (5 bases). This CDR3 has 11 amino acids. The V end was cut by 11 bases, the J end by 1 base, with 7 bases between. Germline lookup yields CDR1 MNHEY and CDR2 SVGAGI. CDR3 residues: CAVQGTDTQYF. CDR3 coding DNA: TGTGCCGTACAGGGCACAGATACGCAGTATTTT.

The CDR3 loop is CASSPSGGMAEAFF. CDR3 DNA sequence: TGTGCCAGCAGTCCAAGTGGGGGGATGGCTGAAGCTTTCTTT. The genes are TRBV27 and TRBJ1-1; D perhaps matches TRBD1 (5 bases). With 5 bases removed from V and 6 bases from J, the gap between germline ends came to 16 bases. This CDR3 region has 14 residues. Germline-derived CDR1 and CDR2 are MNHEY and SMNVEV (reference sequence).

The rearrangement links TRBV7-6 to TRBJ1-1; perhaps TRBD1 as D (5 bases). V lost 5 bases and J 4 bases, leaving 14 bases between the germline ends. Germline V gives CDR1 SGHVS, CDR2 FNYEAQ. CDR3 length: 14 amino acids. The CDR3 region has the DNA TGTGCCAGCAGCCCGGGGGTTGGGGCCACTGAAGCTTTCTTT. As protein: CASSPGVGATEAFF.

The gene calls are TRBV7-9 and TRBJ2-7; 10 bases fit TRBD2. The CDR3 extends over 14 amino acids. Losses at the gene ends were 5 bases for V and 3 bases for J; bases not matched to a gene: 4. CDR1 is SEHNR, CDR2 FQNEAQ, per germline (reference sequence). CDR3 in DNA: TGTGCCAGCAGCCCACCTAGCGGGGGCTACGAGCAGTACGTC. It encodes CASSPPSGGYEQYV.

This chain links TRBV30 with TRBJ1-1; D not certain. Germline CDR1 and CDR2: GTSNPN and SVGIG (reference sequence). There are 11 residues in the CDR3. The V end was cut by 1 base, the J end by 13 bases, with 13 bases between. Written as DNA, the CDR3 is TGTGCCTGGAGTGAACAGCCTCGGGATTTCTTT. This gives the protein CAWSEQPRDFF. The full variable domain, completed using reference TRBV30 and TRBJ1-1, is SQTIHQWPATLVQPVGSPLSLECTVEGTSNPNLYWYRQAAGRGLQLLFYSVGIGQISSEVPQNLSASRPQDRQFILSSKKLLLSDSGFYLCAWSEQPRDFFGQGTRLTVV.

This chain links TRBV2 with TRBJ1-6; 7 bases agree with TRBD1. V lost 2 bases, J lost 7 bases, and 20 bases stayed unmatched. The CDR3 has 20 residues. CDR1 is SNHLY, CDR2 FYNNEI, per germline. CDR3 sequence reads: CASSEFTGQPVRGFNSPLHF. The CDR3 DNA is TGTGCCAGCAGTGAATTTACGGGACAGCCGGTTAGGGGTTTCAATTCACCCCTCCACTTT.

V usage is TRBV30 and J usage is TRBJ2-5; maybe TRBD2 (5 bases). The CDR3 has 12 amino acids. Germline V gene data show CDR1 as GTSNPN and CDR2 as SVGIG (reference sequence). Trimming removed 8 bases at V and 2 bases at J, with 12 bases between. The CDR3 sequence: CALTRTQETQYF. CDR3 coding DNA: TGTGCCCTAACCAGGACTCAAGAGACCCAGTACTTC.

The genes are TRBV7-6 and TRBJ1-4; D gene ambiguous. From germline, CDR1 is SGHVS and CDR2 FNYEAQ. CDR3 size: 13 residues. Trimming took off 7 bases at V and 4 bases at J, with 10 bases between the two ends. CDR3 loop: CASMEGYNEKLFF. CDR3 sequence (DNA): TGTGCCAGCATGGAGGGTTATAATGAAAAACTGTTTTTT. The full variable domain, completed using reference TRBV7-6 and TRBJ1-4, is GAGVSQSPRYKVTKRGQDVALRCDPISGHVSLYWYRQALGQGPEFLTYFNYEAQQDKSGLPNDRFSAERPEGSISTLTIQRTEQRDSAMYRCASMEGYNEKLFFGSGTQLSVL.

The CDR3 DNA reads as TGTGCCAGCAGTGACGGGGGGCCGAACACTGAAGCTTTCTTT. The encoded protein is CASSDGGPNTEAFF. This sequence joins TRBV28 and TRBJ1-1; D may be TRBD1 (6 bases). The CDR3 extends over 14 amino acids. The ends were cut back, 5 bases at V and 1 base at J, with 11 bases in the middle. In germline, CDR1 is MDHEN, CDR2 SYDVKM.

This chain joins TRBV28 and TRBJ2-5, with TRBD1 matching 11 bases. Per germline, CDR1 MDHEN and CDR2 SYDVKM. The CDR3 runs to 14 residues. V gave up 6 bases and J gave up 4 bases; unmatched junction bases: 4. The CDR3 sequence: CASRAGTGGETQYF. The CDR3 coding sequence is TGTGCCAGCAGGGCCGGGACAGGGGGAGAGACCCAGTACTTC.

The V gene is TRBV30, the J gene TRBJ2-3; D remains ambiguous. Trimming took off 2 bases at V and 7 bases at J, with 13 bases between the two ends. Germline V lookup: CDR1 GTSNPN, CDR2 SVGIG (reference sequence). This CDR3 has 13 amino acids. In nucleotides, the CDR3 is TGTGCCTGGAGTCCCCGACTGTCAAATACGCAGTATTTT. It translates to CAWSPRLSNTQYF.

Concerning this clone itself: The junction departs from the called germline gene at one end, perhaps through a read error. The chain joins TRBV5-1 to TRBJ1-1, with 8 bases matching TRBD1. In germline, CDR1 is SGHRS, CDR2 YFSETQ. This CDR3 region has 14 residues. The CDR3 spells CASSTGGQDTEDFF. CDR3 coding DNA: TGCGCCAGCAGCACAGGGGGACAGGACACTGAAGATTTCTTT.

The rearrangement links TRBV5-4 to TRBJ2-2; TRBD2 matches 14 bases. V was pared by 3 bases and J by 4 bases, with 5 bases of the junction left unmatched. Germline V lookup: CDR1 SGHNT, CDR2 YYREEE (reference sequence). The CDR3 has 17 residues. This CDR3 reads CASSSRLAGGGTGELFF. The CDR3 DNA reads TGTGCCAGCAGCTCGAGACTAGCGGGGGGGGGCACCGGGGAGCTGTTTTTT.

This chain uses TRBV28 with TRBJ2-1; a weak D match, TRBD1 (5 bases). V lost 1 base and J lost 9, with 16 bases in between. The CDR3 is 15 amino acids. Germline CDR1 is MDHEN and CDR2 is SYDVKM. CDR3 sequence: CASSLSSPVDSEQFF. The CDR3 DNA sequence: TGTGCCAGCAGTTTATCCAGCCCAGTAGACAGTGAGCAGTTCTTC.

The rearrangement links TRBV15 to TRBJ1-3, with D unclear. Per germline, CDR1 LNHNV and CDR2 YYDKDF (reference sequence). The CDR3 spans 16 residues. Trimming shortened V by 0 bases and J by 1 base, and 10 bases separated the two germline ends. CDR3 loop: CATSRDRTGSGNTIYF. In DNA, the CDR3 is TGTGCCACCAGCAGAGATAGGACGGGGTCTGGAAACACCATATATTTT.

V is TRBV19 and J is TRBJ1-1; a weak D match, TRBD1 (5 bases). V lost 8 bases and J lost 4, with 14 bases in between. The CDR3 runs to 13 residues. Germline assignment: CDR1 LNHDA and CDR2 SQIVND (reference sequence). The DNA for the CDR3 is TGTGCCAGTTCGATCGGGGGAATCACTGAAGCTTTCTTT. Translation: CASSIGGITEAFF.